This TCR beta chain is drawn from a study of cytomegalovirus exposure and HLA in healthy donors. At the level of the study: From about 180 million T cells, an earlier analysis saw 120 million or so unique TCR beta sequences.

There are 16 residues in the CDR3. Germline V gene data show CDR1 as GTSNPN and CDR2 as SVGIG (reference sequence). Trimming removed 0 bases from V and 4 bases from J; junction bases left unmatched: 9. Amplification used 60 Vbeta primers and 13 Jbeta primers. This table comes from immunoSEQ multiplex PCR, and its TCRdb copy is limited to in-frame clones, with some not included. The sample lists under 200,000 clones, approximately 71% occurring once. In regard to this clone: Its antigen is unknown.

Study-level points and caveats: Serostatus for CMV was the only available immune exposure information. In a later analysis, TCR beta V- and J-gene trimming showed a link to a missense DCLRE1C variant.

V is TRBV30 and J is TRBJ2-1; 7 bases agree with TRBD2. The sequence was collected from a woman in her thirties or forties in good health and CMV-seropositive. The sample comprised PBMCs. The CDR3 reads CAWSVAGGSPYNEQFF. The CDR3 DNA reads TGTGCCTGGAGTGTAGCTGGCGGGAGTCCATACAATGAGCAGTTCTTC.